A single sample gave rise to the 30 T cell receptor beta chains below, sequenced in a study of control samples from healthy donors and cancer patients. Data came from immunoSEQ multiplex PCR; TCRdb stores just in-frame clones and leaves some out. Of about 150,000 clones in the sample, 91% were seen once. The sample consisted of blood. All receptors derive from a woman between 35 and 50 years old in good health.

The chain recombines TRBV3-1 (or the pseudogene TRBV3-2) with TRBJ1-4, with 8 positions matching TRBD1. Germline loops: CDR1 LGHDT, CDR2 YNNKEL (reference sequence). Trimming at V came to 1 base and at J to 5 bases, leaving 6 bases not matched to a gene. This CDR3 spans 16 amino acids. The CDR3 DNA reads TGTGCCAGCAGCCAAGCCCCAGGGGGCTTGAATGAAAAACTGTTTTTT. Protein sequence: CASSQAPGGLNEKLFF.

V is TRBV10-3 and J is TRBJ1-1; no definite D call. CDR3 length: 16 amino acids. Trimming left V 5 bases short and J 1 base short, with 17 bases between. Per germline, CDR1 ENHRY and CDR2 SYGVKD. The DNA for the CDR3 is TGTGCCATCAGTCAAATACCCGTCGGAGGGAACACTGAAGCTTTCTTT. Protein sequence: CAISQIPVGGNTEAFF.

The genes are TRBV20-1 and TRBJ1-5; possibly TRBD1 for D (5 bases). Trimming shortened V by 3 bases and J by 5 bases, and 17 bases separated the two germline ends. This CDR3 is 15 amino acids long. Germline-derived CDR1 and CDR2 are DFQATT and SNEGSKA (reference sequence). In DNA form, the CDR3 reads TGCAGTGCTAGTCTGGGGGGTTCTATAGATCAGCCCCAGCATTTT. Translating gives CSASLGGSIDQPQHF.

The chain is built from TRBV2 and TRBJ2-3, with D hard to call. Germline CDR1 reads SNHLY; CDR2 reads FYNNEI. The length of the CDR3 is 11 residues. Trimming shortened V by 6 bases and J by 6 bases, and 7 bases separated the two germline ends. The CDR3 is CASRFADTQYF. The CDR3 DNA reads as TGTGCCAGCAGGTTCGCTGATACGCAGTATTTT.

The V call is TRBV4-1, the J call TRBJ2-5; no reliable D call. CDR1 is MGHRA, CDR2 YSYEKL, per germline. Trimming stripped 2 bases from V and 2 bases from J, with 6 bases between. The CDR3 runs to 13 residues. CDR3 bases: TGCGCCAGCAGCCAATGGATACAAGAGACCCAGTACTTC. Its translation: CASSQWIQETQYF.

This rearrangement joins TRBV6-6 to TRBJ2-3; a weak D match, TRBD2 (7 bases). In germline, CDR1 is MNHNY, CDR2 SVGAGI (reference sequence). The CDR3 extends over 17 amino acids. Deletions cut 7 bases from V and 5 bases from J, with 25 bases between. The CDR3 bases are TGTGCCAGCATTCGGGCACCGGGGGGCGCTTATGGAGATACGCAGTATTTT. Translation gives CASIRAPGGAYGDTQYF.

This CDR3 reads CASRGGQGPSGANVLTF. In DNA form, the CDR3 reads TGTGCCAGCAGGGGGGGACAGGGACCGTCTGGGGCCAACGTCCTGACTTTC. The rearrangement links TRBV5-4 to TRBJ2-6, with 9 bases aligning to TRBD1. V was pared by 5 bases and J by 1 base, with 7 bases of the junction left unmatched. This CDR3 region has 17 residues. Germline V lookup: CDR1 SGHNT, CDR2 YYREEE (reference sequence).

This clone was recorded a few times. The chain has TRBV5-1 and TRBJ1-1; TRBD1 aligns across 9 bases. Germline lookup yields CDR1 SGHRS and CDR2 YFSETQ. This CDR3 comprises 14 residues. With 3 bases clipped from V and 1 base from J, the junction kept 1 base outside the gene matches. The CDR3 bases are TGCGCCAGCAGCTCGGGACAGGGGAACACTGAAGCTTTCTTT. Translation: CASSSGQGNTEAFF.

The V gene is TRBV6-1, the J gene TRBJ2-7, with 9 nucleotides matching TRBD1. CDR1 and CDR2 from the germline V gene are MNHNS and SASEGT. V gave up 2 bases and J gave up 3 bases; unmatched junction bases: 5. The CDR3 has 15 residues. CDR3 nucleotides: TGTGCCAGCAGTGAAACGGGACAGGGTTTCTACGAGCAGTACTTC. Translating it yields CASSETGQGFYEQYF.

This chain uses TRBV11-2 with TRBJ2-1; the D gene is possibly TRBD2 (7 bases). The CDR3 is made up of 17 amino acids. CDR1 SGHAT and CDR2 FQNNGV come from the germline V gene. V shed 1 base and J shed 3 bases, with 16 bases lying between them. DNA of the CDR3: TGTGCCAGCAGCTTAGGGATAGGGGGAGGGGACTACAATGAGCAGTTCTTC. As protein: CASSLGIGGGDYNEQFF.

The chain links TRBV12-3 or TRBV12-4 to TRBJ1-1; the D is unclear. This CDR3 is built from 12 residues. V lost 3 bases and J 3 bases, leaving 5 bases between the germline ends. CDR3 in amino acids: CASSLMYTEAFF. CDR3 DNA: TGTGCCAGCAGTTTGATGTACACTGAAGCTTTCTTT.

This rearrangement joins TRBV14 to TRBJ1-2; perhaps TRBD1 as D (6 bases). Trimming took 0 bases from V and 6 from J, leaving 11 bases between them. This CDR3 is built from 14 residues. Germline CDR1 and CDR2: SGHDN and FVKESK. The CDR3 DNA sequence: TGTGCCAGCAGCCAAGAAGTTGGGGGCCATGGCTACACCTTC. Its protein product is CASSQEVGGHGYTF.

The chain carries TRBV7-2 and TRBJ2-1, with TRBD2 matching over 13 bases. After removal of 3 bases from V and 9 bases from J, the junction contained 8 bases not matched to a gene. The CDR3 extends over 16 amino acids. Germline values: CDR1 SGHTA, CDR2 FQGNSA. This chain's CDR3 is CASSFSLAGGPAEQFF. In nucleotides, the CDR3 is TGTGCCAGCAGCTTTTCACTAGCGGGGGGGCCCGCTGAGCAGTTCTTC.

This chain connects TRBV5-1 to TRBJ2-7; D is unresolved. Germline V gene lookup returns CDR1 SGHRS and CDR2 YFSETQ. Deletions cut 0 bases from V and 5 bases from J, with 9 bases between. The CDR3 has 13 residues. CDR3 protein: CASSLEVNHEQYF. The CDR3 coding sequence is TGCGCCAGCAGCTTGGAGGTTAACCACGAGCAGTACTTC.

V usage is TRBV5-6 and J usage is TRBJ1-2; no definite D call. The ends were cut back, 0 bases at V and 4 bases at J, with 10 bases in the middle. The CDR3 is made up of 14 amino acids. The germline V gene has CDR1 SGHDT and CDR2 YYEEEE. CDR3 in amino acids: CASSLGQAIYGYTF. CDR3 DNA: TGTGCCAGCAGCTTGGGTCAGGCGATCTATGGCTACACCTTC.

The V gene is TRBV28, the J gene TRBJ2-3, with no clear D. Germline CDR1 reads MDHEN; CDR2 reads SYDVKM. The CDR3 extends over 13 amino acids. V lost 7 bases, J lost 1 base, and 9 bases lay in between. The CDR3 spells CASNPRGTDTQYF. CDR3 in DNA: TGTGCCAGCAACCCAAGGGGCACAGATACGCAGTATTTT.

The rearrangement links TRBV14 to TRBJ2-2; possibly TRBD1 for D (7 bases). CDR1 is SGHDN and CDR2 is FVKESK in the germline V gene. CDR3 length equals 16 residues. V dropped 4 bases and J dropped 6 bases, with 18 bases sitting between them. CDR3 coding DNA: TGTGCCAGCAGCCTGCGGGGACAGAGTAGATCCGGGGAGCTGTTTTTT. This encodes CASSLRGQSRSGELFF.

This sequence joins TRBV5-1 and TRBJ1-2; D is ambiguous. CDR1 SGHRS and CDR2 YFSETQ come from the germline V gene. The V and J ends lost 0 bases and 5 bases respectively, with 8 bases between them. The CDR3 length is 13 residues. Written as DNA, the CDR3 is TGCGCCAGCAGCTTGGTCGGGGAGTATGGCTACACCTTC. Amino acid sequence: CASSLVGEYGYTF.

The chain uses TRBV9 and TRBJ2-2; D is possibly TRBD1 or TRBD2 (6 bases each). The CDR3 spans 14 residues. V was pared by 3 bases and J by 7 bases, with 13 bases between. Germline V gene sequence: CDR1 SGDLS, CDR2 YYNGEE. The CDR3: CASSGEGGIGELFF. The CDR3 coding sequence is TGTGCCAGCAGCGGCGAGGGGGGCATCGGGGAGCTGTTTTTT.

This clone was seen once. This chain joins TRBV6-5 and TRBJ1-4, with D maybe TRBD1 (5 bases). The ends were cut back, 4 bases at V and 8 bases at J, with 14 bases in the middle. CDR3 length: 14 residues. CDR1 and CDR2 (germline): MNHEY, SVGAGI. The CDR3 spells CASSSGRRSEKLFF. The CDR3 DNA sequence: TGTGCCAGCAGTTCGGGACGGAGGAGCGAAAAACTGTTTTTT.

This chain links TRBV7-6 with TRBJ2-2; D uncertain. CDR3 length equals 16 residues. V was cut by 5 bases and J by 7 bases, with 20 bases left in between. Germline V gene data show CDR1 as SGHVS and CDR2 as FNYEAQ. The DNA for the CDR3 is TGTGCCAGCAGCCCTACCGAAGGGCCTGGGTTCGGGGAGCTGTTTTTT. Encoded protein: CASSPTEGPGFGELFF. The full variable domain, in which reference TRBV7-6 and TRBJ2-2 provide the parts outside the CDR3, is GAGVSQSPRYKVTKRGQDVALRCDPISGHVSLYWYRQALGQGPEFLTYFNYEAQQDKSGLPNDRFSAERPEGSISTLTIQRTEQRDSAMYRCASSPTEGPGFGELFFGEGSRLTVL.

This chain uses TRBV6-5 with TRBJ1-5; weak D call: TRBD1 (6 bases). Germline CDR1 reads MNHEY; CDR2 reads SVGAGI. V was cut by 6 bases and J by 5 bases, with 17 bases left in between. The length of the CDR3 is 15 residues. CDR3 residues: CASSSFRDNYQPQHF. CDR3 bases: TGTGCCAGCAGCAGCTTCCGGGACAACTATCAGCCCCAGCATTTT.

V is TRBV7-9 and J is TRBJ2-1; D unresolved. This CDR3 is 14 amino acids long. Germline CDR1 SEHNR, CDR2 FQNEAQ (reference sequence). Trimming cost V 5 bases and J 8 bases, with 16 bases left between them. CDR3 nucleotide sequence: TGTGCCAGCAGCCCGCCAGAGAGTGTCTATGAGCAGTTCTTC. It translates to CASSPPESVYEQFF.

In this sample, this clone turned up once. The chain links TRBV3-1 (or the pseudogene TRBV3-2) to TRBJ1-6; D is uncertain. The germline gives CDR1 LGHDT, CDR2 YNNKEL (reference sequence). V lost 2 bases and J 4 bases, leaving 6 bases between the germline ends. The CDR3 runs to 14 residues. CDR3 protein: CASSQPGYNSPLHF. The CDR3 DNA is TGTGCCAGCAGCCAACCCGGTTATAATTCACCCCTCCACTTT.

The V and J genes are TRBV14 and TRBJ2-3; TRBD1 aligns across 8 bases. V lost 5 bases and J lost 4; bases outside the gene matches: 11. Germline V gene sequence: CDR1 SGHDN, CDR2 FVKESK. This CDR3 contains 16 residues. CDR3: CASSWDWGQEADTQYF. Here the CDR3 DNA reads TGTGCCAGCAGCTGGGACTGGGGACAGGAGGCAGATACGCAGTATTTT.

The chain combines TRBV10-1 with TRBJ2-3; 8 bases match TRBD1. CDR1 and CDR2 from the germline V gene are WNHNN and SYGVQD (reference sequence). V dropped 3 bases and J dropped 4; count of bases not matched to a gene: 0. The CDR3 length is 13 residues. The CDR3 DNA reads TGCGCCAGCAGTGACAGGGGGCCAGATACGCAGTATTTT. It translates to CASSDRGPDTQYF.

V and J are TRBV12-3 or TRBV12-4 and TRBJ1-6; weak D call: TRBD1 (5 bases). Trimming left V 3 bases short and J 14 bases short, with 14 bases between. The CDR3 extends over 13 amino acids. The DNA for the CDR3 is TGTGCCAGCAGTTTGGAAACGGGGCGCGCCCTCCACTTT. Encoded protein: CASSLETGRALHF.

This clone was counted once. The V gene is TRBV29-1, the J gene TRBJ2-3; 8 nucleotides agree with TRBD2. The CDR3 contains 14 residues. V shed 6 bases, J shed 0 bases, and the junction held 5 bases outside the gene matches. Germline assignment: CDR1 SQVTM and CDR2 ANQGSEA. CDR3 amino acids: CSVSGGVSTDTQYF. In nucleotides, the CDR3 is TGCAGCGTCTCGGGGGGGGTTAGCACAGATACGCAGTATTTT.

The J gene is TRBJ1-2, the V gene TRBV29-1; D is uncertain. The CDR3 totals 11 residues. Trimming pared 4 bases from V and 6 bases from J, leaving 9 bases between. Germline V gene sequence: CDR1 SQVTM, CDR2 ANQGSEA. The CDR3 loop reads CSVGRVNGYTF. The CDR3 region has the DNA TGCAGCGTTGGTCGAGTAAATGGCTACACCTTC.

The rearrangement links TRBV6-5 to TRBJ2-2; 8 bases align to TRBD1. The CDR3 sequence is 15 residues long. V lost 5 bases and J lost 5; bases outside the gene matches: 7. Germline V gives CDR1 MNHEY, CDR2 SVGAGI. CDR3 coding DNA: TGTGCCAGCAGTAAGACAGGGGAAGGTACCGGGGAGCTGTTTTTT. Amino acid sequence: CASSKTGEGTGELFF.